This TCR beta chain was found in a study of T-cell memory formation after mild COVID-19. Study-level information: TCR clusters were mostly confined to one donor each.

TCRdb used MiXCR to reprocess the 5' RACE reads, holding one entry per CDR3 protein. The data show under 300,000 distinct CDR3 sequences, less than 20% seen once. The CDR3 has 16 residues. CDR1 is KGHSH, CDR2 LQKENI, per germline. The V gene end was trimmed by 6 bases and the J gene end by 5 bases; junction bases not matched to a gene: 13. This clonotype turned up a few times. What it binds is unknown. Study findings and constraints: Contracting CD4+ clones sat mainly in CM and EM; CD8+ in EMRA. The pre-infection memory compartment contained some responding clones, suggesting cross-reactive memory joined. Later expanders leaned CD4+, whereas clones that contracted between day 15 and 85 were balanced CD4/CD8.

The sequencing input was PBMCs or a T cell subset sorted from them (not recorded which). The genes are TRBV18 and TRBJ2-5; the match to TRBD2 covers 9 bases. The TCR sequence derives from a man younger than 30 who had mild COVID-19 (a few samples of this study predate the infection). Cell type and time point are not known. This chain's CDR3 is CASSQGLGLAAETQYF. CDR3 coding DNA: TGTGCCAGCTCCCAAGGTCTGGGACTAGCTGCTGAGACCCAGTACTTC.